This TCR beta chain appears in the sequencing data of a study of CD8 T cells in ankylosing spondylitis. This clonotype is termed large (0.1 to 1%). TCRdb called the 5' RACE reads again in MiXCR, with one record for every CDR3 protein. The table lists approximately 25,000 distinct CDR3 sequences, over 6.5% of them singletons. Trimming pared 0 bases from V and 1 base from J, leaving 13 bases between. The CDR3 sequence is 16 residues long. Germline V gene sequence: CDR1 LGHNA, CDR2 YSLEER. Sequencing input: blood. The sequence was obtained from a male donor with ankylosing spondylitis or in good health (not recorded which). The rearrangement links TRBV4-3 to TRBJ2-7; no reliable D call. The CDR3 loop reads CASSQDVGYVSYEQYF. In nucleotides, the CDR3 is TGCGCCAGCAGCCAAGATGTGGGGTATGTATCCTACGAGCAGTACTTC.